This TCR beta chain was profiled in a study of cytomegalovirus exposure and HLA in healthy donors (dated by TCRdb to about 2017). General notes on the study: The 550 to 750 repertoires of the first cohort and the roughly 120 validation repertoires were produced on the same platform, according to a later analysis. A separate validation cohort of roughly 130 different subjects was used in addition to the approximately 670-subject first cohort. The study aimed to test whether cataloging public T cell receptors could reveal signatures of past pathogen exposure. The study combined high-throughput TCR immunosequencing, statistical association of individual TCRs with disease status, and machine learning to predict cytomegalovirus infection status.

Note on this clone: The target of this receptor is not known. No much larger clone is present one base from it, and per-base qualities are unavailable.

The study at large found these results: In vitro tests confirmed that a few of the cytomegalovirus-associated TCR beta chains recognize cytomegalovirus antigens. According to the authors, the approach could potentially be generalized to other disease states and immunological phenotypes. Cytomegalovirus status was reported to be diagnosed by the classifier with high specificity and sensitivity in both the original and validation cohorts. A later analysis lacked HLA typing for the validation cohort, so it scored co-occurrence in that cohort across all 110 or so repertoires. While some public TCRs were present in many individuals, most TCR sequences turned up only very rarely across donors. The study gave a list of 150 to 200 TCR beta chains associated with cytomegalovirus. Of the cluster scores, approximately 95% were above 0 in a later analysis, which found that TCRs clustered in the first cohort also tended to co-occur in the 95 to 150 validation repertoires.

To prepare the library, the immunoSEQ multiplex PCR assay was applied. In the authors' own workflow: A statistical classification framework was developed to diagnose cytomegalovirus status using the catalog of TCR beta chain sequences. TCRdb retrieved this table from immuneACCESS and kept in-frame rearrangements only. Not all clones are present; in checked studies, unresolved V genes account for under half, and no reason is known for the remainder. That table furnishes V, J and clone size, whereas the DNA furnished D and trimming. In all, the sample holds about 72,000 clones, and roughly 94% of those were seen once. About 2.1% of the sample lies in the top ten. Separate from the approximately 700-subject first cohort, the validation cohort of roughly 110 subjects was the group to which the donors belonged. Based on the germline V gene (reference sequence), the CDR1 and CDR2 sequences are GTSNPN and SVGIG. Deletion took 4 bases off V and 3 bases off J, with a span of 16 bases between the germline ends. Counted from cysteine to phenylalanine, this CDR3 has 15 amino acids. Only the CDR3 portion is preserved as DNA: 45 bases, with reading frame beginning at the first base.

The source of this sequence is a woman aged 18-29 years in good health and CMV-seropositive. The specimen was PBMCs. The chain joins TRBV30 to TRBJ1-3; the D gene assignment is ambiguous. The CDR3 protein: CAWMGDPTIGNTIYF. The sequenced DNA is TGTGCCTGGATGGGCGACCCTACAATTGGAAACACCATATATTTT.